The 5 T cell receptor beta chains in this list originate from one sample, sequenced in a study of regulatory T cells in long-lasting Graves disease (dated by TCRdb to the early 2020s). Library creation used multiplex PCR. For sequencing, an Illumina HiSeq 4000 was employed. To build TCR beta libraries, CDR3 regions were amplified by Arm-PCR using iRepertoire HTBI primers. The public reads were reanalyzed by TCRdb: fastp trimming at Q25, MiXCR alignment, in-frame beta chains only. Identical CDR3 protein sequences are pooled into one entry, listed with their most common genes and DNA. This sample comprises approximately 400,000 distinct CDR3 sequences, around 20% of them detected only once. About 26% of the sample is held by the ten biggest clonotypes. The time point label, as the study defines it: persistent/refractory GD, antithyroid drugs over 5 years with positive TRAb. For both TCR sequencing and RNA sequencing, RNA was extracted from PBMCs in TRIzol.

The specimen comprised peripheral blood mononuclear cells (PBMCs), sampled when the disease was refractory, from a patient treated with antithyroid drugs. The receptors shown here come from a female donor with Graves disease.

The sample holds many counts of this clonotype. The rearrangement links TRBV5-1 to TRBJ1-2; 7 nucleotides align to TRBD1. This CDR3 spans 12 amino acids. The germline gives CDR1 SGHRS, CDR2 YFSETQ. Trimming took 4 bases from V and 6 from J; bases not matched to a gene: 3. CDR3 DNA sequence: TGCGCCAGCAGCGTGACAGGGAATGGCTACACCTTC. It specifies CASSVTGNGYTF. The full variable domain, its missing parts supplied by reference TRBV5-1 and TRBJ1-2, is KAGVTQTPRYLIKTRGQQVTLSCSPISGHRSVSWYQQTPGQGLQFLFEYFSETQRNKGNFPGRFSGRQFSNSRSEMNVSTLELGDSALYLCASSVTGNGYTFGSGTRLTVV.

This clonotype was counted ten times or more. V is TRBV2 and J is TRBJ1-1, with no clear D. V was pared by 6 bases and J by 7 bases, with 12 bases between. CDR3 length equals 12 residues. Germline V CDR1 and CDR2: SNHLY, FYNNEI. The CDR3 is CASRGQNVEAFF. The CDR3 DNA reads TGTGCCAGCAGGGGCCAGAATGTTGAAGCTTTCTTT.

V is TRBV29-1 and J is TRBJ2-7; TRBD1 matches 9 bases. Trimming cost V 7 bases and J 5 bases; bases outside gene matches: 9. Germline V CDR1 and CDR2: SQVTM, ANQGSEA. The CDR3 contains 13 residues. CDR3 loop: CSAAGTGNDEQYF. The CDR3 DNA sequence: TGCAGCGCCGCCGGGACAGGGAACGACGAGCAGTACTTC.

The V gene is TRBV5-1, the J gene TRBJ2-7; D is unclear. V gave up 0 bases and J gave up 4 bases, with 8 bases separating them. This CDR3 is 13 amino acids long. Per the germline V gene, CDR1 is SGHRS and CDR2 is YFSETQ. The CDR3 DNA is TGCGCCAGCAGCTTGGGTAGCAGATACGAGCAGTACTTC. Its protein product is CASSLGSRYEQYF.

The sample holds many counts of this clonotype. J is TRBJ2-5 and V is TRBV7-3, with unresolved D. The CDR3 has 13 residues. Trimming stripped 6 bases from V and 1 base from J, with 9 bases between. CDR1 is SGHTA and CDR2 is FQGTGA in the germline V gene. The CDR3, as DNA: TGTGCCAGCAGGCTTAGCCCCCAAGAGACCCAGTACTTC. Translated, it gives CASRLSPQETQYF.